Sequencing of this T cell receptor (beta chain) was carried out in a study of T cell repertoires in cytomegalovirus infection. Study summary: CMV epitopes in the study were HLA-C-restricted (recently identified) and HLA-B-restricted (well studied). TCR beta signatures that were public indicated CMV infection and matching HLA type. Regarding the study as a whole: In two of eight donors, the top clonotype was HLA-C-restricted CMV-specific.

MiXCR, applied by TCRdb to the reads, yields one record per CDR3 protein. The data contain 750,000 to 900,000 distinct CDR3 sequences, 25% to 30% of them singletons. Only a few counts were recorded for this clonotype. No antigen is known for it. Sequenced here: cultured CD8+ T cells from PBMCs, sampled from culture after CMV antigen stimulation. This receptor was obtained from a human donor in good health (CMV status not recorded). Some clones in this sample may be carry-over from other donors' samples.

CDR3 DNA: TGCGCCAGCAGCCAAGGCAGGCTTAGCACAGATACGCAGTATTTT. Translating gives CASSQGRLSTDTQYF. The genes are TRBV4-1 and TRBJ2-3; D remains ambiguous. Germline CDR1 reads MGHRA; CDR2 reads YSYEKL. CDR3 length equals 15 residues. The germline V and J ends were trimmed by 1 base and 0 bases, with 8 bases remaining between them.